This TCR beta chain is from a study of T cells after posttransplantation cyclophosphamide. Cyclophosphamide on days +3 and +4 followed busulfan-fludarabine conditioning and a marrow graft. Only in-frame clones appear in the TCRdb table, and some are missing; sequencing was by immunoSEQ multiplex PCR. The sample shows 15,000 or so clones, no singletons; the ten largest hold about 24%. V was trimmed by 7 bases and J by 0 bases, leaving 14 bases between them. The CDR3 covers 15 residues. The germline V gene has CDR1 LGHNT and CDR2 FRNRAP. The TCR sequence derives from a female patient in her forties who received an allogeneic stem cell transplant from an unrelated donor, was CMV-positive, and had acute GVHD only. Some T cells may trace back to the graft donor. The starting material was PBMCs, obtained after allogeneic stem cell transplant with posttransplant cyclophosphamide. The genes are TRBV12-5 and TRBJ2-3, with D maybe TRBD2 (6 bases). The CDR3 DNA is TGTGCTAGTGCTCAGAGTACTAGCAGCACAGATACGCAGTATTTT. It is translated as CASAQSTSSTDTQYF.